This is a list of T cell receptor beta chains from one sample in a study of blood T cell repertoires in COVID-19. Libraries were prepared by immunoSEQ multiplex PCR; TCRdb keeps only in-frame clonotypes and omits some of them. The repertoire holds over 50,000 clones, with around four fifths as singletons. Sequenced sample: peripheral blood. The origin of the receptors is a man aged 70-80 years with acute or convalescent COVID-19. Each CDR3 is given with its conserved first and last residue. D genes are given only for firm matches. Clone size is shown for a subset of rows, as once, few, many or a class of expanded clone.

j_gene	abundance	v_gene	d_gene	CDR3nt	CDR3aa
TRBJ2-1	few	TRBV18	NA	TGTGCCAGCTCACCGGGGGGTAATGAGCAGTTCTTC	CASSPGGNEQFF
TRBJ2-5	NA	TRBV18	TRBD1	TGTGCCAGCTCACCACAAGACAGGGGGAGAGAGACCCAGTACTTC	CASSPQDRGRETQYF
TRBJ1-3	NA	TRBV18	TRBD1	TGTGCCAGCTCACCTCTGACAGGGGATCGGAACACCATATATTTT	CASSPLTGDRNTIYF
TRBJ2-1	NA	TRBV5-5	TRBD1	TGTGCCAGCAGCAAAGGACAGGGGGCCGACAATGAGCAGTTCTTC	CASSKGQGADNEQFF
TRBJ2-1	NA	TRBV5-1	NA	TGCGCCAGCAGCTTGGACAGGCCCAATGAGCAGTTCTTC	CASSLDRPNEQFF
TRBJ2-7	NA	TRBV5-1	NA	TGCGCCAGCAGCTTGGTGGACAACGAGCAGTACTTC	CASSLVDNEQYF
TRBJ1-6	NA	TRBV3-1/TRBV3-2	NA	TGTGCCAGCAGCCCCCAACAGGAGGGGTCGGCCCTCCACTTT	CASSPQQEGSALHF
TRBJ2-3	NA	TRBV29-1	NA	TGCAGCGTTCAAGGGGGAAACGGAGGAACGGATACGCAGTATTTT	CSVQGGNGGTDTQYF
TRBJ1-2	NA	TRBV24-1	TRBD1	TGTGCCACCAGGGGGACAGGGATTAGCTACACCTTC	CATRGTGISYTF
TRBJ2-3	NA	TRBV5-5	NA	TGTGCCAGCAGCTCGCCAGAGGCGTCTACTAGCACAGATACGCAGTATTTT	CASSSPEASTSTDTQYF
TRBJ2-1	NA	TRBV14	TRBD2	TGTGCCAGCAGCCAGACTAGCGGGGGTCACTACAATGAGCAGTTCTTC	CASSQTSGGHYNEQFF
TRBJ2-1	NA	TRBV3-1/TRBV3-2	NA	TGTGCCAGCAGCCAAGTAGCTGGGTCCTACAATGAGCAGTTCTTC	CASSQVAGSYNEQFF
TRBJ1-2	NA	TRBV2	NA	TGTGCCAGCAGTGAAGCAGGAGGCGGGAACTATGGCTACACCTTC	CASSEAGGGNYGYTF
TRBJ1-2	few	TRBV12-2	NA	TGTGCAAGTCGCTCCGCAGGGGTTATTAACTATGGCTACACCTTC	CASRSAGVINYGYTF
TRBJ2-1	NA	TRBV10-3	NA	TGTGCCACGTCAGGCGGGGATAGATACAATGAGCAGTTCTTC	CATSGGDRYNEQFF
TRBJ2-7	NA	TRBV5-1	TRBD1	TGCGCCAGCAGCTTCTGGACAGGGGACTACGAGCAGTACTTC	CASSFWTGDYEQYF
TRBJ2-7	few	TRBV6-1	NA	TGTGCCAGCAGTGGACTGGGAAGCGGAAGGTCCTACGAGCAGTACTTC	CASSGLGSGRSYEQYF
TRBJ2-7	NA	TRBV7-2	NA	TGTGCCAGCAGCTTCATCTCCTACGAGCAGTACTTC	CASSFISYEQYF
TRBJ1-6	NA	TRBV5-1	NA	TGCGCCAGCAGCTTAAACCCCCAGGGGAGCAATTCACCCCTCCACTTT	CASSLNPQGSNSPLHF
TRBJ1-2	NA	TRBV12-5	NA	TGTGCTAGTGGTTTGACTCCCTCAGGGCCCTATGGCTACACCTTC	CASGLTPSGPYGYTF
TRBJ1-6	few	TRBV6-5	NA	TGTGCCAGCAGTATTCGGACATTGGAAGGGACCCTCCACTTT	CASSIRTLEGTLHF
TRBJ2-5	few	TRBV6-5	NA	TGTGCCAGCCAGGACTATTCAATGGGGGAGACCCAGTACTTC	CASQDYSMGETQYF
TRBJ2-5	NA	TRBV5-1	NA	TGCGCCAGCAGCTTCGGGGGACGAGAGACCCAGTACTTC	CASSFGGRETQYF
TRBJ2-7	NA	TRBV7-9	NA	TGTGCCAGCCAAGCCCCCGACACAGTTTCCTACGAGCAGTACTTC	CASQAPDTVSYEQYF
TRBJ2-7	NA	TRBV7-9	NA	TGTGCCAGCAGCTTAAGCAACCGGGACACCTACGAGCAGTACTTC	CASSLSNRDTYEQYF
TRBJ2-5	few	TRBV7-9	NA	TGTGCCAGCAGCTTAAACAGGGTCGGGGAGACCCAGTACTTC	CASSLNRVGETQYF
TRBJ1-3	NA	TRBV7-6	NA	TGTGCCAGCAGCTTAGAGGGGCTCTCTGGAAACACCATATATTTT	CASSLEGLSGNTIYF
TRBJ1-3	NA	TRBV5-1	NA	TGCGCCACCTCGAGGGCCTCTGGAAACACCATATATTTT	CATSRASGNTIYF
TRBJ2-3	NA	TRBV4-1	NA	TGCGCCAGCAGCCAAGAATTGGCGGAGGATACGCAGTATTTT	CASSQELAEDTQYF
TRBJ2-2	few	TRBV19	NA	TGTGCCAGTAGTATAGAACTGCGCTACGGGGAGCTGTTTTTT	CASSIELRYGELFF
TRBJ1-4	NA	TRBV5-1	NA	TGCGCCAGCAGACTTTCCGGGACATCGAATGAAAAACTGTTTTTT	CASRLSGTSNEKLFF